This passage covers 10 T cell receptor beta chains from one sample sequenced in a study of blood T cell repertoires in COVID-19 (dated by TCRdb to the early 2020s). Library prep was done by the immunoSEQ multiplex PCR assay. The table was pulled from immuneACCESS by TCRdb, which kept in-frame rearrangements only. Such tables lose some clones; where checked, under half of the loss comes from unresolved V genes, and the rest has no known cause. Across this sample there are about 140,000 clones, with about 86% seen only once. The top ten constitute approximately 8% of the sample. Sequenced: peripheral blood. The receptor set was obtained from a human donor in a cohort sampled during active COVID-19.

The chain joins TRBV7-9 to TRBJ1-1; D call uncertain. The CDR3 length is 15 residues. Germline V gene lookup returns CDR1 SEHNR and CDR2 FQNEAQ (reference sequence). Between the trimmed V and J ends, which lost 2 bases and 2 bases, there was a span of 12 bases. CDR3 nucleotide sequence: TGTGCCAGCAGCTTAAATGACCCGGGAAACACTGAAGCTTTCTTT. Translated: CASSLNDPGNTEAFF. The variable domain in full, completed from reference TRBV7-9 and TRBJ1-1, reads DTGVSQNPRHKITKRGQNVTFRCDPISEHNRLYWYRQTLGQGPEFLTYFQNEAQLEKSRLLSDRFSAERPKGSFSTLEIQRTEQGDSAMYLCASSLNDPGNTEAFFGQGTRLTVV.

The V call is TRBV7-9, the J call TRBJ2-1, with D tentatively TRBD1 (5 bases). With 5 bases removed from V and 10 bases from J, the gap between germline ends came to 18 bases. This CDR3 is 14 amino acids long. Per the germline V gene, CDR1 is SEHNR and CDR2 is FQNEAQ (reference sequence). The CDR3 loop reads CASSVRIGVGEQFF. CDR3 sequence (DNA): TGTGCCAGCAGCGTAAGGATAGGGGTCGGGGAGCAGTTCTTC. The full variable domain, completed using reference TRBV7-9 and TRBJ2-1, is DTGVSQNPRHKITKRGQNVTFRCDPISEHNRLYWYRQTLGQGPEFLTYFQNEAQLEKSRLLSDRFSAERPKGSFSTLEIQRTEQGDSAMYLCASSVRIGVGEQFFGPGTRLTVL.

V is TRBV12-3 or TRBV12-4 and J is TRBJ1-5; no clear D gene. V was pared by 7 bases and J by 6 bases, with 13 bases between. The CDR3 loop spans 13 amino acids. CDR3 loop: CASNGEYGQPQHF. Written as DNA, the CDR3 is TGTGCCAGCAACGGGGAGTACGGTCAGCCCCAGCATTTT.

This chain connects TRBV27 to TRBJ2-6; D gene uncertain. The CDR3 covers 13 residues. Germline lookup yields CDR1 MNHEY and CDR2 SMNVEV (reference sequence). The V end lost 6 bases, the J end lost 0 bases, and 3 bases lay between the germline ends. The CDR3 loop is CASRASGANVLTF. The CDR3 DNA follows: TGTGCCAGCAGGGCCTCTGGGGCCAACGTCCTGACTTTC.

The J gene is TRBJ2-5, the V gene TRBV24-1; 7 bases align to TRBD1. The junction had 12 bases not matched to a gene; V was cut back by 2 bases and J by 4 bases. CDR3 length: 17 amino acids. Germline V lookup: CDR1 KGHDR, CDR2 SFDVKD. The CDR3 loop is CATSDSPNRGILETQYF. The CDR3 nucleotides read TGTGCCACCAGTGATTCCCCTAACAGGGGAATTTTAGAGACCCAGTACTTC.

Comment on this clone: The identical CDR3 is also encoded by other nucleotide sequences in the sample. CDR3 protein: CASSPPGGNTEAFF. In nucleotides, the CDR3 is TGTGCCAGCTCACCGCCGGGGGGGAACACTGAAGCTTTCTTT. This sequence joins TRBV18 and TRBJ1-1, with D perhaps matching TRBD1 (5 bases). The CDR3 runs 14 residues. Between the trimmed V and J ends, which lost 3 bases and 1 base, there was a span of 9 bases. CDR1 and CDR2 from the germline V gene are KGHSH and LQKENI.

The rearrangement links TRBV6-5 to TRBJ2-7; D call uncertain. Germline CDR1 MNHEY, CDR2 SVGAGI. There are 11 residues in the CDR3. Trimming pared 4 bases from V and 4 bases from J, leaving 5 bases between. The CDR3 region has the DNA TGTGCCAGCAGTTCGAGGTACGAGCAGTACTTC. Amino acids: CASSSRYEQYF.

The chain recombines TRBV3-1 (or the pseudogene TRBV3-2) with TRBJ2-2, with 7 bases aligning to TRBD1. CDR3 length equals 15 residues. Germline assignment: CDR1 LGHDT and CDR2 YNNKEL (reference sequence). The J segment lost 3 bases and the V segment lost 3 bases, leaving 4 bases of the junction unmatched. The CDR3 DNA reads TGTGCCAGCAGCCAGGCAGGGGGAGACACCGGGGAGCTGTTTTTT. It codes for CASSQAGGDTGELFF.

This rearrangement joins TRBV18 to TRBJ2-7; 8 bases line up with TRBD2. In germline, CDR1 is KGHSH, CDR2 LQKENI. V shed 1 base, J shed 6 bases, and the junction held 5 bases outside the gene matches. The CDR3 runs to 14 residues. CDR3: CASSPLPAGGEQYF. CDR3 bases: TGTGCCAGCTCACCACTCCCGGCGGGGGGCGAGCAGTACTTC.

This chain joins TRBV7-9 and TRBJ2-7; D gene uncertain. Per germline, CDR1 SEHNR and CDR2 FQNEAQ (reference sequence). CDR3 length equals 12 residues. Trimming left V 5 bases short and J 9 bases short, with 14 bases between. The CDR3 here is CASSPVFRSQYF. The CDR3 DNA reads as TGTGCCAGCAGCCCCGTCTTCCGGTCGCAGTACTTC.